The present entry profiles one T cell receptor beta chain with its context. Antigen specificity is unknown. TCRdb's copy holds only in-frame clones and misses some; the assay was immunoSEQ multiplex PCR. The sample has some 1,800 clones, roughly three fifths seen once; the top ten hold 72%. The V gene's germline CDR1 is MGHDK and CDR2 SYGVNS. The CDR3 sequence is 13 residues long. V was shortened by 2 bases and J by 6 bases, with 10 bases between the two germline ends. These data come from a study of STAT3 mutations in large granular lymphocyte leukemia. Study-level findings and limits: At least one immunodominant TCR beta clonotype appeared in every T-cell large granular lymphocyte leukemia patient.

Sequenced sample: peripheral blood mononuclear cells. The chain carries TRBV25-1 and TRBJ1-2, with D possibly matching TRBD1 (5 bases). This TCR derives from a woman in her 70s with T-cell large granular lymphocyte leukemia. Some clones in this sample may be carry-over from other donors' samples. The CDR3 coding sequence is TGTGCCAGCAGTGAAGGCAGGGTTGATGGCTACACCTTC. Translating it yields CASSEGRVDGYTF.